These 2 T cell receptor beta chains share one sample of origin, sequenced in a study of T cell responses to AZD1222 COVID-19 vaccine. Here immunoSEQ multiplex PCR was the method, and the copy in TCRdb shows in-frame clones only, minus some. The table lists approximately 90,000 clones, 88% of them singletons, with roughly 15% in the top ten. Specimen: peripheral blood, collected on day 0 of AZD1222 vaccination. These receptors came from an adult in good health.

This rearrangement joins TRBV7-8 to TRBJ1-5; tentatively, D is TRBD1 (5 bases). V lost 2 bases, J lost 8 bases, and 13 bases lay in between. Germline V gives CDR1 SGHVS, CDR2 FQNEAQ. This CDR3 is built from 14 residues. The CDR3 sequence is CASSLSKGSEPQHF. The CDR3 nucleotides are TGTGCCAGCAGCTTATCGAAGGGGTCAGAGCCCCAGCATTTT. The complete variable domain, with remaining parts taken from reference TRBV7-8 and TRBJ1-5, reads GAGVSQSPRYKVAKRGQDVALRCDPISGHVSLFWYQQALGQGPEFLTYFQNEAQLDKSGLPSDRFFAERPEGSVSTLKIQRTQQEDSAVYLCASSLSKGSEPQHFGDGTRLSIL.

V gene TRBV20-1 combines with J gene TRBJ1-5; D remains unclear. The germline V gene has CDR1 DFQATT and CDR2 SNEGSKA (reference sequence). Trimming shortened V by 5 bases and J by 5 bases, and 4 bases separated the two germline ends. This CDR3 is 10 amino acids long. The CDR3 DNA reads as TGCAGTGCTGGGGATCAGCCCCAGCATTTT. Translating it yields CSAGDQPQHF.